The 5 T cell receptor beta chains in this list originate from one sample, sequenced in a study of blood T cells in healthy people across ages. It was with a sample-barcoded 5' primer and a J-beta primer mix that a second PCR of roughly 6 to 12 cycles was run. From the 5' RACE reads, TCRdb called clonotypes with MiXCR, one entry per CDR3 protein. The sample contains 1.5 million to 2 million distinct CDR3 sequences, roughly 43% of which appear only once. Input material: blood. The receptors were gathered from a human donor in good health.

This clonotype appeared a few times. The genes are TRBV7-6 and TRBJ2-2; D not certain. The germline V gene has CDR1 SGHVS and CDR2 FNYEAQ. The CDR3 consists of 16 residues. V dropped 1 base and J dropped 0 bases, with 9 bases sitting between them. The CDR3: CASSLGSRPNTGELFF. In nucleotides, the CDR3 is TGTGCCAGCAGCTTAGGCAGCAGGCCGAACACCGGGGAGCTGTTTTTT.

The V and J genes are TRBV29-1 and TRBJ2-4; 9 bases are a match to TRBD2. The J call is uncertain, as TRBJ2-5 better fits the DNA end. This CDR3 spans 15 amino acids. The V gene's germline CDR1 is SQVTM and CDR2 ANQGSEA. The CDR3 DNA reads TGCAGCGTTGTTCGGCGCGGGGGGGCATTTGAGACCCAGTACTTC. It is translated as CSVVRRGGAFETQYF.

This clonotype was detected many times. This chain connects TRBV25-1 to TRBJ1-1, with no clear D. V was pared by 3 bases and J by 1 base, with 6 bases between. Germline V gene sequence: CDR1 MGHDK, CDR2 SYGVNS. The CDR3 sequence is 13 residues long. CDR3 in DNA: TGTGCCAGCAGTGAGCGGGGGAACACTGAAGCTTTCTTT. It codes for CASSERGNTEAFF.

The chain joins TRBV7-2 to TRBJ2-7, with 8 bases identical to TRBD1. Per the germline V gene, CDR1 is SGHTA and CDR2 is FQGNSA. This CDR3 has 15 amino acids. V lost 7 bases, J lost 5 bases, and 13 bases stayed unmatched. The CDR3 loop is CASILPVRGLHEQYF. In nucleotides, the CDR3 is TGTGCCAGCATCCTCCCGGTCAGGGGGCTCCACGAGCAGTACTTC.

The chain carries TRBV5-1 and TRBJ2-7; the match to TRBD1 covers 9 bases. Germline lookup yields CDR1 SGHRS and CDR2 YFSETQ. This CDR3 has 16 amino acids. The trim removed 4 bases at V and 4 bases at J, leaving 12 bases unmatched. CDR3 residues: CASSPYSQGASYEQYF. Here the CDR3 DNA reads TGCGCCAGCAGCCCCTACTCACAGGGGGCGAGTTACGAGCAGTACTTC.